The 10 T cell receptor beta chains listed next were all sequenced from one sample in a study of vaccination effects on CD4 cells after COVID-19. Antigen specificity for these receptors is unknown. Assay: immunoSEQ multiplex PCR; the TCRdb copy retains only in-frame clones and omits some. The repertoire consists of some 47,000 clones, with about 70% occurring once and the leading ten covering about 7%. It was after around eleven days of culture that CD4+ T cells were isolated. Participants completed two doses of the BNT162b2 or mRNA-1273 vaccine. The sample consisted of CD4+ T cells from PBMCs cultured without peptide, taken after COVID-19 vaccination. The receptors shown here come from a human donor who received a COVID-19 vaccine.

The rearrangement links TRBV11-3 to TRBJ2-7; 14 bases line up with TRBD2. The length of the CDR3 is 18 residues. The trim removed 6 bases at V and 4 bases at J, leaving 14 bases unmatched. Germline CDR1 reads SGHNT; CDR2 reads YENEEA. In DNA, the CDR3 is TGTGCCAGCAGGAGACCGGGACTAGCGGGAGTATCGTCATACGAGCAGTACTTC. It encodes CASRRPGLAGVSSYEQYF.

The chain uses TRBV6-1 and TRBJ1-1; the match to TRBD1 covers 9 bases. The CDR3 extends over 14 amino acids. Germline-derived CDR1 and CDR2 are MNHNS and SASEGT. After removal of 7 bases from V and 3 bases from J, the junction contained 6 bases not matched to a gene. The CDR3: CASNNTGGHTEAFF. Written as DNA, the CDR3 is TGTGCCAGCAACAATACAGGGGGCCACACTGAAGCTTTCTTT.

This chain joins TRBV10-3 and TRBJ2-3; 12 bases map to TRBD2. The CDR3 spans 15 residues. Trimming removed 4 bases from V and 9 bases from J; junction bases left unmatched: 8. Germline V lookup: CDR1 ENHRY, CDR2 SYGVKD. Here the CDR3 DNA reads TGTGCCATCAGTGGGGCTAGCGGGGGGGTGACGACGCAGTATTTT. Protein: CAISGASGGVTTQYF.

This clone was seen a few times. The CDR3 DNA follows: TGTGCCAGCTCTCGACCGGGACAGGGGAACACTGAAGCTTTCTTT. The encoded protein is CASSRPGQGNTEAFF. The chain has TRBV6-5 and TRBJ1-1; 9 bases agree with TRBD1. The CDR3 length is 15 residues. Germline lookup yields CDR1 MNHEY and CDR2 SVGAGI. After removal of 8 bases from V and 1 base from J, the junction contained 8 bases not matched to a gene.

The chain has TRBV27 and TRBJ2-2; TRBD2 matches 11 bases. Germline V CDR1 and CDR2: MNHEY, SMNVEV (reference sequence). V was pared by 1 base and J by 5 bases, with 6 bases of the junction left unmatched. The CDR3 is 17 amino acids. The CDR3 loop is CASSLWELAGGTGELFF. The CDR3 DNA reads TGTGCCAGCAGTTTATGGGAGCTAGCGGGAGGTACCGGGGAGCTGTTTTTT.

This sequence joins TRBV7-8 and TRBJ2-1, with 11 bases fitting TRBD2. The trim removed 3 bases at V and 5 bases at J, leaving 3 bases unmatched. The CDR3 runs 15 residues. Germline lookup yields CDR1 SGHVS and CDR2 FQNEAQ. In DNA, the CDR3 is TGTGCCAGCAGCTTGCCGGGACTAGCGGACAATGAGCAGTTCTTC. Its translation: CASSLPGLADNEQFF. The variable domain in full, completed from reference TRBV7-8 and TRBJ2-1, reads GAGVSQSPRYKVAKRGQDVALRCDPISGHVSLFWYQQALGQGPEFLTYFQNEAQLDKSGLPSDRFFAERPEGSVSTLKIQRTQQEDSAVYLCASSLPGLADNEQFFGPGTRLTVL.

The chain combines TRBV19 with TRBJ2-5; 10 bases fit TRBD1. V lost 6 bases, J lost 4 bases, and 8 bases stayed unmatched. The germline gives CDR1 LNHDA, CDR2 SQIVND (reference sequence). The CDR3 runs 15 residues. CDR3 nucleotide sequence: TGTGCCAGTAGGTCAGGACAGGGGGTTGTAGAGACCCAGTACTTC. Encoded protein: CASRSGQGVVETQYF.

The J gene is TRBJ1-5, the V gene TRBV21-1. TRBV21-1 counts as a pseudogene. The CDR3 has 16 residues. This CDR3 reads CASSRHRRPANQPQHF. The CDR3 bases are TGTGCCAGCAGCCGACACAGGAGGCCCGCCAATCAGCCCCAGCATTTT.

J is TRBJ2-5 and V is TRBV4-2, with 10 bases identical to TRBD2. This CDR3 comprises 16 residues. V was clipped by 2 bases and J by 5 bases; unmatched bases: 8. The germline V gene has CDR1 LGHNA and CDR2 YNFKEQ. The CDR3 loop reads CASSQSAGTSVETQYF. CDR3 nucleotides: TGTGCCAGCAGCCAAAGTGCCGGGACTAGCGTTGAGACCCAGTACTTC.

This chain uses TRBV5-4 with TRBJ1-2, with TRBD1 matching over 8 bases. V shed 4 bases and J 5 bases; nucleotides not matched to a gene: 10. CDR1 and CDR2 (germline): SGHNT, YYREEE (reference sequence). The CDR3 totals 15 residues. The CDR3 loop reads CASSPGQGTGYGYTF. The CDR3 DNA follows: TGTGCCAGCAGCCCAGGACAGGGCACTGGGTATGGCTACACCTTC.